These 27 T cell receptor beta chains were sequenced from one sample in a study of blood T cell repertoires in COVID-19. Assay: immunoSEQ multiplex PCR; the TCRdb copy retains only in-frame clones and omits some. The data contain 150,000 to 200,000 clones, roughly 70% of them singletons. Sequencing was performed on peripheral blood. The receptors here all came from a woman at least 80 years old with acute or convalescent COVID-19.

This clone has only one observation. This chain links TRBV19 with TRBJ1-6; no definite D call. The germline V and J ends were trimmed by 3 bases and 14 bases, with 17 bases remaining between them. This CDR3 has 14 amino acids. CDR1 is LNHDA, CDR2 SQIVND, per germline (reference sequence). CDR3 bases: TGTGCCAGTAGTATGCCGGGGTGGGGTTCGGCCCTCCACTTT. Protein sequence: CASSMPGWGSALHF.

In this sample, this clone turned up a few times. This sequence joins TRBV6-5 and TRBJ2-2; 10 positions agree with TRBD1. V shed 6 bases and J 7 bases; nucleotides not matched to a gene: 5. Germline values: CDR1 MNHEY, CDR2 SVGAGI. This CDR3 is built from 14 residues. This chain's CDR3 is CASRRQGAVGELFF. DNA for the CDR3: TGTGCCAGCAGAAGACAGGGGGCGGTCGGGGAGCTGTTTTTT.

J is TRBJ1-2 and V is TRBV28, with D unclear. The CDR3 length is 13 residues. CDR1 MDHEN and CDR2 SYDVKM come from the germline V gene. V gave up 2 bases and J gave up 1 base, with 5 bases separating them. DNA of the CDR3: TGTGCCAGCAGTTTAAACAGTAACTATGGCTACACCTTC. Translating it yields CASSLNSNYGYTF.

The rearrangement links TRBV19 to TRBJ1-2; 8 positions match TRBD1. This CDR3 region has 12 residues. J was trimmed by 5 bases and V by 8 bases; bases with no gene match: 4. Germline-derived CDR1 and CDR2 are LNHDA and SQIVND (reference sequence). The CDR3 protein is CASGRTGYGYTF. The CDR3 DNA reads TGTGCCAGTGGAAGGACAGGGTATGGCTACACCTTC.

The chain recombines TRBV5-1 with TRBJ2-5, with a weak D call TRBD2 (6 bases). This CDR3 spans 15 amino acids. Germline CDR1 reads SGHRS; CDR2 reads YFSETQ. The ends were cut back, 4 bases at V and 6 bases at J, with 19 bases in the middle. CDR3 nucleotide sequence: TGCGCCAGCAGCGGGTATTCGGGGGAGACCAAGACCCAGTACTTC. Protein product: CASSGYSGETKTQYF. Using reference TRBV5-1 and TRBJ2-5 for the parts outside the CDR3, the full variable domain is KAGVTQTPRYLIKTRGQQVTLSCSPISGHRSVSWYQQTPGQGLQFLFEYFSETQRNKGNFPGRFSGRQFSNSRSEMNVSTLELGDSALYLCASSGYSGETKTQYFGPGTRLLVL.

The chain recombines TRBV20-1 with TRBJ2-7; 16 positions agree with TRBD2. CDR1 is DFQATT, CDR2 SNEGSKA, per germline (reference sequence). The CDR3 is 16 amino acids. J was trimmed by 3 bases and V by 3 bases; bases with no gene match: 5. The CDR3 region is CSASPGLAGGVYEQYF. CDR3 nucleotides: TGCAGTGCTAGTCCGGGACTAGCGGGAGGGGTCTACGAGCAGTACTTC.

CDR3 bases: TGTGCCAGCGCTACAGGGGGCGGCACAGATACGCAGTATTTT. Its translation: CASATGGGTDTQYF. The chain employs TRBV6-4 and TRBJ2-3; 9 bases line up with TRBD1. V gave up 8 bases and J gave up 1 base; unmatched junction bases: 4. The CDR3 is 14 residues long. Germline loops: CDR1 MRHNA, CDR2 SNTAGT.

The chain uses TRBV28 and TRBJ2-1, with 9 bases matching TRBD2. The J segment lost 4 bases and the V segment lost 5 bases, leaving 6 bases of the junction unmatched. CDR3 length equals 15 residues. The germline gives CDR1 MDHEN, CDR2 SYDVKM. This CDR3 is CASSSGLASYNEQFF. DNA for the CDR3: TGTGCCAGCAGTAGCGGACTAGCGAGTTACAATGAGCAGTTCTTC.

The gene calls are TRBV5-1 and TRBJ2-6; 8 bases are a match to TRBD1. CDR1 is SGHRS, CDR2 YFSETQ, per germline. The V and J ends lost 7 bases and 0 bases, in that order; junction bases with no gene match: 12. The CDR3 is 18 amino acids. In DNA, the CDR3 is TGCGCCAGCGGGGTTCGGACAGGGATGGCCTCTGGGGCCAACGTCCTGACTTTC. This sequence encodes CASGVRTGMASGANVLTF.

The genes are TRBV7-2 and TRBJ2-5, with a possible D match to TRBD2 (7 bases). Germline values: CDR1 SGHTA, CDR2 FQGNSA. V was clipped by 3 bases and J by 5 bases, with 16 bases between them. The CDR3 runs 15 residues. CDR3 coding DNA: TGTGCCAGCAGCTTGGGGGCGGGAGATGATGAGACCCAGTACTTC. This encodes CASSLGAGDDETQYF.

This chain uses TRBV5-1 with TRBJ2-1, with 10 bases identical to TRBD2. V gave up 3 bases and J gave up 3 bases; unmatched junction bases: 6. Germline V lookup: CDR1 SGHRS, CDR2 YFSETQ. The CDR3 length is 16 residues. The CDR3 reads CASSSGTSEYYNEQFF. CDR3 coding DNA: TGCGCCAGCAGCTCGGGGACTAGCGAATACTACAATGAGCAGTTCTTC.

The chain couples TRBV28 to TRBJ1-4; D might be TRBD1 (6 bases). Per germline, CDR1 MDHEN and CDR2 SYDVKM. V was trimmed by 8 bases and J by 9 bases, leaving 13 bases between them. The CDR3 loop spans 12 amino acids. Written as DNA, the CDR3 is TGTGCCAGCCGACAGGATTCGAAAAAACTGTTTTTT. It yields the protein CASRQDSKKLFF. Using reference TRBV28 and TRBJ1-4 for the parts outside the CDR3, the full variable domain is DVKVTQSSRYLVKRTGEKVFLECVQDMDHENMFWYRQDPGLGLRLIYFSYDVKMKEKGDIPEGYSVSREKKERFSLILESASTNQTSMYLCASRQDSKKLFFGSGTQLSVL.

The chain combines TRBV5-1 with TRBJ2-5; a weak D match, TRBD1 (5 bases). With 4 bases removed from V and 1 base from J, the gap between germline ends came to 14 bases. The CDR3 has 15 amino acids. Germline V gene sequence: CDR1 SGHRS, CDR2 YFSETQ. In nucleotides, the CDR3 is TGCGCCAGCAGCCCCTTTTTCGACAGCCAAGAGACCCAGTACTTC. Protein product: CASSPFFDSQETQYF.

The gene calls are TRBV19 and TRBJ2-3, with 9 bases fitting TRBD1. This CDR3 contains 15 residues. V was clipped by 10 bases and J by 0 bases; unmatched bases: 8. Germline CDR1 reads LNHDA; CDR2 reads SQIVND (reference sequence). The CDR3 DNA reads TGTGCCACCAGAAGGACAGGGGTCAGCACAGATACGCAGTATTTT. Translated: CATRRTGVSTDTQYF.

The V gene is TRBV3-1 (or the pseudogene TRBV3-2), the J gene TRBJ2-2; 12 bases match TRBD1. Trimming at V came to 2 bases and at J to 9 bases, leaving 4 bases not matched to a gene. This CDR3 has 15 amino acids. Germline lookup yields CDR1 LGHDT and CDR2 YNNKEL (reference sequence). This CDR3 is CASSQPGTGGRELFF. CDR3 sequence (DNA): TGTGCCAGCAGCCAACCCGGGACAGGGGGCCGGGAGCTGTTTTTT.

V and J are TRBV11-2 and TRBJ2-7, with TRBD2 matching 7 bases. CDR1 SGHAT and CDR2 FQNNGV come from the germline V gene. The CDR3 loop spans 19 amino acids. The J segment lost 6 bases and the V segment lost 1 base, leaving 21 bases of the junction unmatched. The CDR3 loop is CASSLGYPPRLREAIEQYF. The CDR3 bases are TGTGCCAGCAGCTTAGGGTATCCGCCGAGACTCCGGGAGGCGATCGAGCAGTACTTC.

This clone was picked up many times. The rearrangement links TRBV18 to TRBJ2-1, with D tentatively TRBD2 (6 bases). From germline, CDR1 is KGHSH and CDR2 LQKENI. The CDR3 loop spans 14 amino acids. Trimming left V 5 bases short and J 7 bases short, with 15 bases between. In DNA form, the CDR3 reads TGTGCCAGCTCATCCGGGACTGCTCGGAATGAGCAGTTCTTC. It encodes CASSSGTARNEQFF.

The chain employs TRBV9 and TRBJ2-1; weak D call: TRBD1 (5 bases). This CDR3 comprises 14 residues. V was trimmed by 3 bases and J by 5 bases, leaving 12 bases between them. The V gene's germline CDR1 is SGDLS and CDR2 YYNGEE. CDR3 amino acids: CASSGRDGDNEQFF. The CDR3 DNA sequence: TGTGCCAGCAGCGGCAGGGATGGAGACAATGAGCAGTTCTTC. The whole variable domain, remainder taken from reference TRBV9 and TRBJ2-1, is DSGVTQTPKHLITATGQRVTLRCSPRSGDLSVYWYQQSLDQGLQFLIQYYNGEERAKGNILERFSAQQFPDLHSELNLSSLELGDSALYFCASSGRDGDNEQFFGPGTRLTVL.

The CDR3 bases are TGCGCCAGCAGCTTGGGGCGAGGAACGGATTCACCCCTCCACTTT. Translated: CASSLGRGTDSPLHF. The chain recombines TRBV5-1 with TRBJ1-6; D ambiguous. The CDR3 is made up of 15 amino acids. CDR1 is SGHRS, CDR2 YFSETQ, per germline. With 0 bases removed from V and 8 bases from J, the gap between germline ends came to 12 bases. Full variable domain (missing parts from reference TRBV5-1 and TRBJ1-6): KAGVTQTPRYLIKTRGQQVTLSCSPISGHRSVSWYQQTPGQGLQFLFEYFSETQRNKGNFPGRFSGRQFSNSRSEMNVSTLELGDSALYLCASSLGRGTDSPLHFGNGTRLTVT.

This chain links TRBV3-1 (or the pseudogene TRBV3-2) with TRBJ1-4, with 10 bases lining up with TRBD1. Germline assignment: CDR1 LGHDT and CDR2 YNNKEL (reference sequence). The CDR3 length is 14 residues. The V segment lost 4 bases and the J segment 5 bases; nucleotides outside the gene matches: 1. The CDR3: CASSRTGGNEKLFF. In DNA, the CDR3 is TGTGCCAGCAGCCGGACAGGGGGGAATGAAAAACTGTTTTTT.

The chain recombines TRBV5-1 with TRBJ1-3; no clear D gene. CDR3 length equals 14 residues. CDR1 and CDR2 (germline): SGHRS, YFSETQ. V was shortened by 1 base and J by 4 bases, with 9 bases between the two germline ends. CDR3 sequence reads: CASSLSRWGNTIYF. CDR3 bases: TGCGCCAGCAGCTTGTCACGGTGGGGAAACACCATATATTTT.

The V and J genes are TRBV13 and TRBJ1-1, with 7 bases matching TRBD1. The CDR3 is 14 residues long. Trimming cost V 4 bases and J 7 bases; bases outside gene matches: 9. Germline lookup yields CDR1 PRHDT and CDR2 FYEKMQ (reference sequence). CDR3 residues: CASSSRTGPSEAFF. The CDR3 DNA sequence: TGTGCCAGCAGCTCTCGGACAGGACCAAGTGAAGCTTTCTTT. Combining the CDR3 with reference TRBV13 and TRBJ1-1 gives the whole variable domain AAGVIQSPRHLIKEKRETATLKCYPIPRHDTVYWYQQGPGQDPQFLISFYEKMQSDKGSIPDRFSAQQFSDYHSELNMSSLELGDSALYFCASSSRTGPSEAFFGQGTRLTVV.

The CDR3: CASSVTDYSGANVLTF. The CDR3 DNA sequence: TGCGCCAGCTCCGTGACGGACTACTCTGGGGCCAACGTCCTGACTTTC. The chain combines TRBV5-1 with TRBJ2-6, with D possibly being TRBD2 (6 bases). V was pared by 7 bases and J by 0 bases, with 14 bases between. Per germline, CDR1 SGHRS and CDR2 YFSETQ. CDR3 length: 16 residues.

The chain carries TRBV7-2 and TRBJ2-5, with D possibly TRBD2 on 6 matching bases. CDR3 length: 15 residues. Trimming took off 6 bases at V and 0 bases at J, with 14 bases between the two ends. Germline CDR1 reads SGHTA; CDR2 reads FQGNSA. The CDR3 is CASRRYGGNQETQYF. The DNA of the CDR3 is TGTGCCAGCAGACGCTACGGGGGAAACCAAGAGACCCAGTACTTC.

This chain connects TRBV5-8 to TRBJ1-5; tentative D call: TRBD1 (5 bases). V gave up 2 bases and J gave up 5 bases, with 5 bases separating them. The CDR3 extends over 12 amino acids. Germline V gene sequence: CDR1 SGHTS, CDR2 YDEGEE. The CDR3 DNA reads as TGTGCCAGCAGCTTCAGGGATCAGCCCCAGCATTTT. Protein: CASSFRDQPQHF.

This chain joins TRBV28 and TRBJ2-3, with a tentative D call TRBD2 (6 bases). The germline V and J ends were trimmed by 4 bases and 4 bases, with 12 bases remaining between them. This CDR3 region has 14 residues. CDR1 MDHEN and CDR2 SYDVKM come from the germline V gene. CDR3 protein: CASSSGELADTQYF. DNA of the CDR3: TGTGCCAGCAGTTCGGGAGAATTGGCAGATACGCAGTATTTT.

This chain joins TRBV5-4 and TRBJ2-2; 8 bases match TRBD2. V lost 4 bases and J lost 6; bases outside the gene matches: 11. This CDR3 spans 16 amino acids. Germline V gene sequence: CDR1 SGHNT, CDR2 YYREEE (reference sequence). The CDR3 DNA sequence: TGTGCCAGCAGCACGATAGCGGGAAAGGGGTCCGGGGAGCTGTTTTTT. It encodes CASSTIAGKGSGELFF.